Following are 23 T cell receptor beta chains from one sample sequenced in a study of blood T cell repertoires in COVID-19. The data were produced by immunoSEQ multiplex PCR, yet TCRdb's version contains in-frame clones alone and is incomplete. The repertoire has 350,000 to 550,000 clones, about 90% of them found once; the top ten carry just under 2%. Sequenced sample: PBMCs or T cells enriched from blood (not recorded which). The receptors were sampled from a woman between 18 and 30 years old with acute COVID-19.

This chain connects TRBV7-2 to TRBJ1-3; D call uncertain. In germline, CDR1 is SGHTA, CDR2 FQGNSA. This CDR3 comprises 13 residues. The V end was cut by 0 bases, the J end by 8 bases, with 8 bases between. The CDR3 sequence is CASSLARGHTIYF. The CDR3 nucleotides read TGTGCCAGCAGCTTAGCGCGAGGGCACACCATATATTTT.

This rearrangement joins TRBV2 to TRBJ2-4; 12 bases are a match to TRBD1. The CDR3 sequence is 20 residues long. The ends lost 0 bases at V and 0 bases at J; junction bases unmatched: 9. CDR1 is SNHLY, CDR2 FYNNEI, per germline. CDR3 DNA: TGTGCCAGCAGTGAAGCGGGACAGGGGGCGTTAAGGGGAGCCAAAAACATTCAGTACTTC. It codes for CASSEAGQGALRGAKNIQYF.

The chain carries TRBV6-1 and TRBJ2-7; 8 bases agree with TRBD2. The CDR3 spans 15 residues. After removal of 3 bases from V and 4 bases from J, the junction contained 8 bases not matched to a gene. Germline CDR1 MNHNS, CDR2 SASEGT. The CDR3 bases are TGTGCCAGCAGTGAGTTGGGACTAGTGATATACGAGCAGTACTTC. Its translation: CASSELGLVIYEQYF.

This clone has just one count. The chain joins TRBV2 to TRBJ2-1; 8 bases agree with TRBD1. CDR1 is SNHLY and CDR2 is FYNNEI in the germline V gene. CDR3 size: 14 residues. V was clipped by 2 bases and J by 8 bases; unmatched bases: 5. CDR3 in amino acids: CASSEIGQGDEQFF. DNA for the CDR3: TGTGCCAGCAGTGAAATAGGACAGGGAGATGAGCAGTTCTTC.

V gene TRBV9 combines with J gene TRBJ1-5, with D uncertain. The germline CDR1 and CDR2 sequences are SGDLS and YYNGEE. V lost 0 bases, J lost 5 bases, and 6 bases lay in between. This CDR3 comprises 13 residues. The CDR3 DNA sequence: TGTGCCAGCAGCGTAGATGAGGATCAGCCCCAGCATTTT. Residues: CASSVDEDQPQHF.

Concerning this clone itself: At one of its ends the junction is not consistent with the germline gene, which may arise from a read error. V and J are TRBV7-9 and TRBJ1-2; D is perhaps TRBD1 (6 bases). Germline CDR1 is SEHNR and CDR2 is FQNEAQ (reference sequence). The CDR3 totals 17 residues. The chain's CDR3 is CASSLGVGQGPNYGYTF. The CDR3 DNA reads as TGTGCCAGCAGCTTAGGGGTCGGGCAGGGGCCTAATTATGGCTACACCTTC.

The genes are TRBV6-5 and TRBJ1-5; the D gene is possibly TRBD1 (5 bases). The CDR3 is made up of 15 amino acids. Trimming pared 4 bases from V and 6 bases from J, leaving 16 bases between. Germline values: CDR1 MNHEY, CDR2 SVGAGI. The CDR3 sequence: CASSSQSGRAQPQHF. CDR3 sequence (DNA): TGTGCCAGCAGTTCACAGTCAGGGAGGGCTCAGCCCCAGCATTTT.

The chain has TRBV19 and TRBJ1-4; 7 positions agree with TRBD1. CDR3 length equals 14 residues. Germline CDR1 reads LNHDA; CDR2 reads SQIVND (reference sequence). V trimming: 8 bases; J trimming: 4 bases; junction bases outside the gene matches: 7. The CDR3 is CASQGQMSNEKLFF. As DNA, the CDR3 is TGTGCCAGTCAGGGACAGATGAGTAATGAAAAACTGTTTTTT.

The table lists this clone with a few counts. The gene calls are TRBV25-1 and TRBJ1-2; TRBD1 aligns across 12 bases. J gave up 4 bases and V 8 bases, and 8 bases lay outside the gene matches. This CDR3 is 15 amino acids long. Germline V lookup: CDR1 MGHDK, CDR2 SYGVNS. This CDR3 is CASGTGGARGYGYTF. For the CDR3, the DNA is TGTGCCAGCGGGACAGGGGGCGCGCGCGGCTATGGCTACACCTTC.

The chain is built from TRBV3-1 (or the pseudogene TRBV3-2) and TRBJ1-5; 8 positions agree with TRBD1. This CDR3 spans 14 amino acids. Germline CDR1 and CDR2: LGHDT and YNNKEL (reference sequence). With V trimmed by 5 bases and J by 7 bases, 7 bases remained unmatched. CDR3 sequence reads: CASSSTGDEQPQHF. For the CDR3, the DNA is TGTGCCAGCAGCTCGACAGGGGACGAGCAGCCCCAGCATTTT.

This rearrangement joins TRBV3-1 (or the pseudogene TRBV3-2) to TRBJ1-3, with TRBD1 as a possible D gene (6 bases). Between the trimmed V and J ends, which lost 0 bases and 1 base, there was a span of 22 bases. The CDR3 length is 20 residues. Germline V gene sequence: CDR1 LGHDT, CDR2 YNNKEL (reference sequence). Here the CDR3 DNA reads TGTGCCAGCAGCCAAGATCGCGCTATCAGGGGCGCCATGTCTGGAAACACCATATATTTT. It encodes CASSQDRAIRGAMSGNTIYF.

This chain connects TRBV7-9 to TRBJ2-7; 8 nucleotides line up with TRBD1. Germline CDR1 and CDR2: SEHNR and FQNEAQ (reference sequence). V lost 4 bases and J lost 2; bases outside the gene matches: 10. The CDR3 has 16 amino acids. The CDR3 DNA reads TGTGCCAGCAGCTCCTTAAGCGGACAGGGAGCCTACGAGCAGTACTTC. This codes for CASSSLSGQGAYEQYF. Variable domain in full (rest from reference TRBV7-9 and TRBJ2-7): DTGVSQNPRHKITKRGQNVTFRCDPISEHNRLYWYRQTLGQGPEFLTYFQNEAQLEKSRLLSDRFSAERPKGSFSTLEIQRTEQGDSAMYLCASSSLSGQGAYEQYFGPGTRLTVT.

This chain links TRBV24-1 with TRBJ2-3; D remains ambiguous. With 12 bases removed from V and 0 bases from J, the gap between germline ends came to 9 bases. The CDR3 is 12 amino acids. Germline CDR1 is KGHDR and CDR2 is SFDVKD. The CDR3 sequence: CAAKQSTDTQYF. The CDR3 region has the DNA TGTGCCGCAAAACAGAGCACAGATACGCAGTATTTT.

CDR3 sequence (DNA): TGCGCCAGCAGGCCCGGGACAGGGGGCCTCGAGCAGTACTTC. This encodes CASRPGTGGLEQYF. This rearrangement joins TRBV5-1 to TRBJ2-7; TRBD1 aligns across 12 bases. V gave up 5 bases and J gave up 6 bases; unmatched junction bases: 6. The CDR3 runs to 14 residues. From germline, CDR1 is SGHRS and CDR2 YFSETQ. Using reference TRBV5-1 and TRBJ2-7 for the parts outside the CDR3, the full variable domain is KAGVTQTPRYLIKTRGQQVTLSCSPISGHRSVSWYQQTPGQGLQFLFEYFSETQRNKGNFPGRFSGRQFSNSRSEMNVSTLELGDSALYLCASRPGTGGLEQYFGPGTRLTVT.

The gene calls are TRBV5-1 and TRBJ2-5; 8 positions agree with TRBD2. The CDR3 length is 16 residues. Per the germline V gene, CDR1 is SGHRS and CDR2 is YFSETQ. With V trimmed by 4 bases and J by 3 bases, 11 bases remained unmatched. CDR3 in DNA: TGCGCCAGCAGCGTAGAGGGAGCGGGGGTTAAAGAGACCCAGTACTTC. This translates into CASSVEGAGVKETQYF.

To note about this clone: Other DNA sequences of this sample code for an identical CDR3. This sequence joins TRBV6-5 and TRBJ1-1; D may be TRBD1 (6 bases). CDR1 and CDR2 from the germline V gene are MNHEY and SVGAGI. The CDR3 runs 13 residues. V was trimmed by 2 bases and J by 5 bases, leaving 9 bases between them. The CDR3 sequence is CASSYRGATEAFF. The CDR3 region has the DNA TGTGCCAGCAGTTACCGGGGGGCAACTGAAGCTTTCTTT.

V and J are TRBV6-2 or TRBV6-3 and TRBJ1-6, with 8 bases aligning to TRBD1. V shed 2 bases, J shed 9 bases, and the junction held 6 bases outside the gene matches. The CDR3 has 15 residues. Germline CDR1 is MNHEY and CDR2 is SVGEGT. CDR3 nucleotides: TGTGCCAGCAGTTACCGGCGGACAGGGCCTTCACCCCTCCACTTT. Translating it yields CASSYRRTGPSPLHF.

The CDR3 nucleotides are TGTGCCAGCAGCCAAGATCTTCGGGGGGTATCTGGAAACACCATATATTTT. Protein sequence: CASSQDLRGVSGNTIYF. The chain recombines TRBV3-1 (or the pseudogene TRBV3-2) with TRBJ1-3; a possible D gene is TRBD1 (5 bases). With 0 bases removed from V and 1 base from J, the gap between germline ends came to 13 bases. This CDR3 has 17 residues. Germline assignment: CDR1 LGHDT and CDR2 YNNKEL (reference sequence).

V gene TRBV9 combines with J gene TRBJ1-4, with 7 bases that match TRBD1. The CDR3 is made up of 16 amino acids. The V and J ends lost 0 bases and 1 base, in that order; junction bases with no gene match: 3. The germline CDR1 and CDR2 sequences are SGDLS and YYNGEE. The CDR3 DNA follows: TGTGCCAGCAGCGTAGGTAGGGGGCAAACTAATGAAAAACTGTTTTTT. It is translated as CASSVGRGQTNEKLFF.

The chain combines TRBV28 with TRBJ1-3; D ambiguous. Trimming pared 3 bases from V and 0 bases from J, leaving 9 bases between. Germline V CDR1 and CDR2: MDHEN, SYDVKM. The CDR3 sequence is 15 residues long. Here the CDR3 DNA reads TGTGCCAGCAGTTTCCCGACACCCTCTGGAAACACCATATATTTT. This codes for CASSFPTPSGNTIYF.

The V and J genes are TRBV9 and TRBJ2-3; D remains ambiguous. CDR1 is SGDLS and CDR2 is YYNGEE in the germline V gene. The germline V and J ends were trimmed by 0 bases and 2 bases, with 10 bases remaining between them. The CDR3 has 15 residues. The CDR3 sequence is CASSVGPGSTDTQYF. Written as DNA, the CDR3 is TGTGCCAGCAGCGTAGGGCCGGGTTCCACAGATACGCAGTATTTT.

This clone came up once. V usage is TRBV9 and J usage is TRBJ2-1; TRBD2 matches 9 bases. The CDR3 is 16 amino acids. Unmatched junction bases numbered 13, after V lost 4 bases and J lost 8 bases. CDR1 and CDR2 from the germline V gene are SGDLS and YYNGEE. DNA of the CDR3: TGTGCCAGCAGCTCCCTACGTCTAGCGGGATCGGATGAGCAGTTCTTC. Protein product: CASSSLRLAGSDEQFF. The whole variable domain, filled in from reference TRBV9 and TRBJ2-1, reads DSGVTQTPKHLITATGQRVTLRCSPRSGDLSVYWYQQSLDQGLQFLIQYYNGEERAKGNILERFSAQQFPDLHSELNLSSLELGDSALYFCASSSLRLAGSDEQFFGPGTRLTVL.

V usage is TRBV19 and J usage is TRBJ2-1; the match to TRBD2 covers 9 bases. In germline, CDR1 is LNHDA, CDR2 SQIVND (reference sequence). The CDR3 is 15 amino acids. The trim removed 3 bases at V and 8 bases at J, leaving 8 bases unmatched. The CDR3 here is CASSMVSGSWYEQFF. In DNA, the CDR3 is TGTGCCAGTAGTATGGTTAGCGGGAGTTGGTATGAGCAGTTCTTC.